The 32 T cell receptor beta chains in this list originate from one sample, sequenced in a study of T cell responses to AZD1222 COVID-19 vaccine (dated by TCRdb to the early 2020s). Receptor libraries were prepared by the immunoSEQ multiplex PCR assay. TCRdb stores this immuneACCESS table with in-frame sequences only. Part of the clones is absent; in the studies checked, under half of the shortfall reflects unresolved V genes, and no reason is known for the rest. Counted in this sample were under 130,000 clones; nearly 90% of them appeared once. 35% to 55% of the sample is in the top ten clones. Reading the label with the study, this specimen's time point is: about 28 days (+/-7) after the second vaccine dose. The sample in question was peripheral blood, obtained 28 days after the second AZD1222 dose. Every receptor here comes from an adult who received the AZD1222 COVID-19 vaccine.

The V call is TRBV24-1, the J call TRBJ2-3; 10 bases agree with TRBD2. The germline CDR1 and CDR2 sequences are KGHDR and SFDVKD. V lost 5 bases, J lost 0 bases, and 4 bases stayed unmatched. There are 16 residues in the CDR3. CDR3 DNA sequence: TGTGCCACCAGTGGCGGACTAGCGGAGAGCACAGATACGCAGTATTTT. Its protein product is CATSGGLAESTDTQYF.

The chain links TRBV18 to TRBJ2-3; 7 bases align to TRBD2. The trim removed 2 bases at V and 0 bases at J, leaving 5 bases unmatched. From germline, CDR1 is KGHSH and CDR2 LQKENI. The CDR3 spans 16 residues. This CDR3 reads CASSPFGSGSTDTQYF. DNA for the CDR3: TGTGCCAGCTCACCATTCGGTAGCGGGAGCACAGATACGCAGTATTTT.

The chain carries TRBV2 and TRBJ2-2; D ambiguous. Looked up from germline, CDR1 is SNHLY and CDR2 is FYNNEI. CDR3 length: 14 amino acids. Trimming removed 7 bases from V and 1 base from J, with 10 bases in between. In DNA, the CDR3 is TGTGCCAGCAAGCAAGCCCAGAACACCGGGGAGCTGTTTTTT. This sequence encodes CASKQAQNTGELFF.

The chain uses TRBV11-3 and TRBJ1-1; D unresolved. Trimming left V 3 bases short and J 0 bases short, with 2 bases between. The germline CDR1 and CDR2 sequences are SGHNT and YENEEA. CDR3 length equals 12 residues. CDR3 residues: CASSLMNTEAFF. DNA of the CDR3: TGTGCCAGCAGCTTGATGAACACTGAAGCTTTCTTT.

The V and J genes are TRBV27 and TRBJ2-7; possible D gene TRBD1, 5 bases. The length of the CDR3 is 15 residues. Between the trimmed V and J ends, which lost 3 bases and 3 bases, there was a span of 15 bases. Per germline, CDR1 MNHEY and CDR2 SMNVEV (reference sequence). The CDR3 DNA sequence: TGTGCCAGCAGTTTGGGGCAGGGCTACGTCTACGAGCAGTACTTC. This sequence encodes CASSLGQGYVYEQYF.

The V gene is TRBV28, the J gene TRBJ1-3; no clear D. The germline V gene encodes CDR1 MDHEN and CDR2 SYDVKM. The V end lost 2 bases, the J end lost 0 bases, and 8 bases lay between the germline ends. The CDR3 is 15 residues long. The DNA of the CDR3 is TGTGCCAGCAGTTTACCTCAGGTCTCTGGAAACACCATATATTTT. Its protein product is CASSLPQVSGNTIYF.

CDR3 amino acids: CASSEVGGSNQPQHF. The CDR3 nucleotides read TGTGCCAGCAGTGAAGTGGGCGGAAGCAATCAGCCCCAGCATTTT. This sequence joins TRBV6-1 and TRBJ1-5; no clear D gene. The length of the CDR3 is 15 residues. The V and J ends lost 1 base and 1 base respectively, with 8 bases between them. Per the germline V gene, CDR1 is MNHNS and CDR2 is SASEGT.

V usage is TRBV9 and J usage is TRBJ2-1; perhaps D is TRBD1 or TRBD2 (5 bases each). Germline V CDR1 and CDR2: SGDLS, YYNGEE. The CDR3 has 15 residues. V was shortened by 3 bases and J by 2 bases, with 12 bases between the two germline ends. The CDR3 spells CASSAQGRAYNEQFF. The CDR3 coding sequence is TGTGCCAGCAGCGCCCAGGGACGGGCCTACAATGAGCAGTTCTTC.

The chain combines TRBV6-6 with TRBJ1-5; D is unresolved. V lost 1 base to trimming and J lost 7 bases, with 8 bases between them. The germline CDR1 and CDR2 sequences are MNHNY and SVGAGI (reference sequence). CDR3 length: 13 amino acids. CDR3 DNA sequence: TGTGCCAGCAGTTACTTGGAGGGCCAGCCCCAGCATTTT. Translated, it gives CASSYLEGQPQHF.

This clone has a handful of counts. This chain links TRBV4-2 with TRBJ1-3; D gene uncertain. The CDR3 spans 15 residues. Germline V gene sequence: CDR1 LGHNA, CDR2 YNFKEQ. V lost 1 base and J 0 bases, leaving 7 bases between the germline ends. The CDR3 loop reads CASSQVTSSGNTIYF. The CDR3 DNA sequence: TGTGCCAGCAGCCAAGTGACCAGCTCTGGAAACACCATATATTTT.

This clone appeared a single time. This chain uses TRBV19 with TRBJ2-5; 8 positions match TRBD1. The CDR3 sequence is 16 residues long. The germline V gene has CDR1 LNHDA and CDR2 SQIVND (reference sequence). Trimming at V came to 2 bases and at J to 2 bases, leaving 7 bases not matched to a gene. The CDR3 protein is CASSIRTGGSQETQYF. The CDR3 nucleotides are TGTGCCAGTAGTATACGCACAGGGGGATCACAAGAGACCCAGTACTTC.

This clone came up once. This rearrangement joins TRBV27 to TRBJ2-2; unclear D gene. CDR3 length: 14 residues. V was shortened by 5 bases and J by 0 bases, with 7 bases between the two germline ends. Germline values: CDR1 MNHEY, CDR2 SMNVEV (reference sequence). The CDR3 DNA sequence: TGTGCCAGCAGTCCCTTCGCGAACACCGGGGAGCTGTTTTTT. This translates into CASSPFANTGELFF.

V and J are TRBV21-1 and TRBJ2-2. TRBV21-1 is a pseudogene. CDR3 length: 17 amino acids. The CDR3 loop reads CASFIGHRRSNTGELFF. Written as DNA, the CDR3 is TGTGCCAGCTTCATAGGTCACCGACGATCGAACACCGGGGAGCTGTTTTTT.

This clone was seen once. The chain has TRBV9 and TRBJ2-1, with TRBD2 matching 9 bases. Germline CDR1 and CDR2: SGDLS and YYNGEE. The CDR3 runs 16 residues. V was clipped by 4 bases and J by 6 bases; unmatched bases: 11. As DNA, the CDR3 is TGTGCCAGCAGCTCATCAGCGGGGACTAGCAGCAATGAGCAGTTCTTC. Its translation is CASSSSAGTSSNEQFF. The full variable domain, with the rest looked up from reference TRBV9 and TRBJ2-1, is DSGVTQTPKHLITATGQRVTLRCSPRSGDLSVYWYQQSLDQGLQFLIQYYNGEERAKGNILERFSAQQFPDLHSELNLSSLELGDSALYFCASSSSAGTSSNEQFFGPGTRLTVL.

V and J are TRBV9 and TRBJ2-1; D remains unclear. Germline CDR1 is SGDLS and CDR2 is YYNGEE. Trimming cost V 0 bases and J 10 bases, with 14 bases left between them. The CDR3 extends over 14 amino acids. The CDR3 DNA reads TGTGCCAGCAGCGTAGTTGGCTCTCCCTCGGAGCAGTTCTTC. Translating it yields CASSVVGSPSEQFF.

The chain carries TRBV29-1 and TRBJ1-2; D is ambiguous. The CDR3 totals 15 residues. Trimming removed 3 bases from V and 1 base from J, with 15 bases in between. Per the germline V gene, CDR1 is SQVTM and CDR2 is ANQGSEA. The CDR3 sequence: CSVELMEGHNYGYTF. The DNA for the CDR3 is TGCAGCGTTGAGCTAATGGAAGGGCATAACTATGGCTACACCTTC.

V is TRBV28 and J is TRBJ2-7; D not certain. The germline V gene has CDR1 MDHEN and CDR2 SYDVKM. This CDR3 contains 12 residues. V dropped 5 bases and J dropped 5 bases, with 10 bases sitting between them. In DNA, the CDR3 is TGTGCCAGCAGTCCCCGACTGAACGAGCAGTACTTC. It is translated as CASSPRLNEQYF.

This rearrangement joins TRBV30 to TRBJ2-7; no clear D gene. Trimming took off 5 bases at V and 1 base at J, with 15 bases between the two ends. This CDR3 has 14 residues. In germline, CDR1 is GTSNPN, CDR2 SVGIG (reference sequence). CDR3 region: CAWQTPRGSYEQYF. The CDR3 DNA follows: TGTGCCTGGCAAACACCGAGAGGATCCTACGAGCAGTACTTC.

The rearrangement uses TRBV7-9 and TRBJ2-7, with TRBD1 matching 7 bases. The CDR3 sequence is 14 residues long. V dropped 7 bases and J dropped 1; count of bases not matched to a gene: 7. The germline gives CDR1 SEHNR, CDR2 FQNEAQ (reference sequence). The CDR3 DNA sequence: TGTGCCAGCACCCCATCACAGGGGTCCTACGAGCAGTACTTC. Translating gives CASTPSQGSYEQYF.

The gene calls are TRBV6-4 and TRBJ2-2, with a tentative D call TRBD2 (5 bases). Germline V gene sequence: CDR1 MRHNA, CDR2 SNTAGT. The CDR3 has 15 residues. V was pared by 3 bases and J by 2 bases, with 10 bases between. DNA of the CDR3: TGTGCCAGCAGTGATACGGGGTTAAACACCGGGGAGCTGTTTTTT. Protein product: CASSDTGLNTGELFF.

V is TRBV5-4 and J is TRBJ1-1; 10 bases map to TRBD1. Germline assignment: CDR1 SGHNT and CDR2 YYREEE (reference sequence). The V segment lost 5 bases and the J segment 3 bases; nucleotides outside the gene matches: 7. The CDR3 sequence is 15 residues long. The DNA for the CDR3 is TGTGCCAGCAGATTGACAGGGGGCGCGGACACTGAAGCTTTCTTT. Protein sequence: CASRLTGGADTEAFF.

This clone has just one count. V and J are TRBV28 and TRBJ1-6; D gene uncertain. V was clipped by 3 bases and J by 11 bases, with 8 bases between them. The germline gives CDR1 MDHEN, CDR2 SYDVKM. The CDR3 is 12 amino acids. CDR3 sequence: CASSLAEAPLHF. CDR3 coding DNA: TGTGCCAGCAGTTTGGCCGAAGCACCCCTCCACTTT.

This clone was recorded only once. The genes are TRBV28 and TRBJ1-4, with D unclear. The CDR3 has 15 amino acids. V lost 1 base to trimming and J lost 5 bases, with 11 bases between them. The germline gives CDR1 MDHEN, CDR2 SYDVKM. For the CDR3, the DNA is TGTGCCAGCAGTTTATCGGTAGCTCGGAATGAAAAACTGTTTTTT. This encodes CASSLSVARNEKLFF.

V and J are TRBV19 and TRBJ1-4; 9 bases align to TRBD1. The V gene's germline CDR1 is LNHDA and CDR2 SQIVND (reference sequence). The trim removed 2 bases at V and 8 bases at J, leaving 6 bases unmatched. The CDR3 has 15 amino acids. CDR3 region: CASSIIGDRVEKLFF. CDR3 DNA sequence: TGTGCCAGTAGTATAATCGGGGACAGGGTAGAAAAACTGTTTTTT.

The V call is TRBV7-9, the J call TRBJ2-1; perhaps D is TRBD1 or TRBD2 (5 bases each). There are 18 residues in the CDR3. Germline assignment: CDR1 SEHNR and CDR2 FQNEAQ (reference sequence). V was trimmed by 2 bases and J by 0 bases, leaving 17 bases between them. CDR3 bases: TGTGCCAGCAGCTTAAGAGTCTGGGGGACGCCCTCCTACAATGAGCAGTTCTTC. Protein: CASSLRVWGTPSYNEQFF.

V is TRBV6-4 and J is TRBJ2-3, with TRBD1 matching over 7 bases. Trimming removed 9 bases from V and 8 bases from J; junction bases left unmatched: 14. Per germline, CDR1 MRHNA and CDR2 SNTAGT. The CDR3 consists of 14 residues. In nucleotides, the CDR3 is TGTGCCAGAGGGCCGCGAAGGGGGCCGGGTACGCAGTATTTT. Translating gives CARGPRRGPGTQYF.

The J gene is TRBJ2-1, the V gene TRBV5-4; 7 bases fit TRBD2. The CDR3 consists of 15 residues. The germline V gene encodes CDR1 SGHNT and CDR2 YYREEE (reference sequence). V was clipped by 4 bases and J by 5 bases; unmatched bases: 9. CDR3 in amino acids: CASSRPSGSDNEQFF. Here the CDR3 DNA reads TGTGCCAGCAGCCGCCCTAGCGGAAGTGACAATGAGCAGTTCTTC.

This clone showed up just once. The V gene is TRBV4-3, the J gene TRBJ1-6; D is undetermined. CDR1 and CDR2 (germline): LGHNA, YSLEER. The CDR3 covers 15 residues. With 0 bases removed from V and 8 bases from J, the gap between germline ends came to 11 bases. CDR3 protein: CASSQDRDPYSPLHF. In DNA, the CDR3 is TGCGCCAGCAGCCAAGATAGGGATCCATATTCACCCCTCCACTTT.

This clone was counted once. This chain links TRBV30 with TRBJ2-3; tentatively, D is TRBD1 or TRBD2 (6 bases each). Germline V gene lookup returns CDR1 GTSNPN and CDR2 SVGIG (reference sequence). Trimming took 5 bases from V and 14 from J, leaving 17 bases between them. The CDR3 spans 11 residues. The CDR3 DNA reads TGTGCCTGGGCGGAGGGGGAACATAGGTATTTT. Its protein is CAWAEGEHRYF.

This chain uses TRBV12-2 with TRBJ2-7; the table's D call TRBD1 went unverified against the DNA. TRBV12-2 is a recognized pseudogene. This CDR3 spans 17 amino acids. The CDR3 DNA reads as TGTGCAAGTCGCACACCCTTGAACCGGGACAGTACCTACGAGCAGTACTTC. As protein: CASRTPLNRDSTYEQYF.

The rearrangement joins TRBV14 to TRBJ2-1; the D is unclear. The V end lost 0 bases, the J end lost 8 bases, and 8 bases lay between the germline ends. This CDR3 region has 13 residues. The germline V gene has CDR1 SGHDN and CDR2 FVKESK. The CDR3 nucleotides read TGTGCCAGCAGCCAAGACTACGGCCATGAGCAGTTCTTC. Protein sequence: CASSQDYGHEQFF. The entire variable domain, with the rest obtained from reference TRBV14 and TRBJ2-1, is as follows: EAGVTQFPSHSVIEKGQTVTLRCDPISGHDNLYWYRRVMGKEIKFLLHFVKESKQDESGMPNNRFLAERTGGTYSTLKVQPAELEDSGVYFCASSQDYGHEQFFGPGTRLTVL.

V is TRBV19 and J is TRBJ1-1, with D possibly matching TRBD1 (5 bases). Per the germline V gene, CDR1 is LNHDA and CDR2 is SQIVND (reference sequence). The ends were cut back, 1 base at V and 5 bases at J, with 8 bases in the middle. The CDR3 runs to 13 residues. For the CDR3, the DNA is TGTGCCAGTAGTATAGTTGGGGGGACTGAAGCTTTCTTT. Translating gives CASSIVGGTEAFF.